This entry features one T cell receptor beta chain sequence. These data come from a study of T-cell reconstitution after alpha-beta-depleted transplantation in children. This CDR3 is 12 amino acids long. Trimming stripped 4 bases from V and 3 bases from J, with 8 bases between. The germline V gene has CDR1 SGHDT and CDR2 YYEEEE. Unique molecular identifiers were used in preparing the TCRbeta library. One entry per CDR3 protein, called by TCRdb with MiXCR from the PCR reads. The data contain some 220,000 distinct CDR3 sequences, approximately 9% of them singletons. The sequences come from PBMCs from the stem cell graft donor, collected from the stem cell graft. The chain is built from TRBV5-6 and TRBJ2-7; D uncertain. The receptor comes from a human donor who donated a stem cell graft to a child with acute lymphoblastic leukemia. The CDR3 nucleotides are TGTGCCAGCAGCCTGACCAACTACGAGCAGTACTTC. This gives the protein CASSLTNYEQYF.